One sample yielded the 20 T cell receptor beta chains listed below, sequenced in a study of cytomegalovirus exposure and HLA in healthy donors. In the PCR, 60 Vbeta and 13 Jbeta primers were used. TCRdb's table, derived via immunoSEQ multiplex PCR, lists solely in-frame clones and lacks some. The top ten clones hold 1.5% to 2% of a sample with a few hundred thousand clones, 70% to 90% of them seen once. Sequencing was performed on PBMCs. Source of these receptors: a woman aged 40-49 years in good health and CMV-seropositive.

CDR3 in amino acids: CASSLLRTDTQYF. Written as DNA, the CDR3 is TGTGCCAGCAGCTTACTACGCACAGATACGCAGTATTTT. The chain links TRBV13 to TRBJ2-3; D not resolved. The CDR3 loop spans 13 amino acids. Deletions cut 2 bases from V and 1 base from J, with 4 bases between. Germline lookup yields CDR1 PRHDT and CDR2 FYEKMQ (reference sequence).

Turning to this clone: Germline and junction disagree at one end, which may indicate a read error. The rearrangement links TRBV11-3 to TRBJ1-2; TRBD1 might be the D (6 bases). This CDR3 region has 10 residues. Germline CDR1 and CDR2: SGHNT and YENEEA. The chain's CDR3 is CASSWGHHAF. The DNA of the CDR3 is TGTGCCAGCAGCTGGGGACATCACGCCTTC.

This rearrangement joins TRBV19 to TRBJ2-1; TRBD1 might be the D (6 bases). Germline lookup yields CDR1 LNHDA and CDR2 SQIVND (reference sequence). Trimming pared 2 bases from V and 9 bases from J, leaving 11 bases between. The CDR3 runs 13 residues. DNA for the CDR3: TGTGCCAGTAGTATACGGTCCAGGGGTGAGCAGTTCTTC. The encoded protein is CASSIRSRGEQFF.

The genes are TRBV27 and TRBJ2-7, with a tentative D call TRBD2 (5 bases). V lost 5 bases and J 6 bases, leaving 20 bases between the germline ends. CDR1 and CDR2 (germline): MNHEY, SMNVEV (reference sequence). The CDR3 is 15 residues long. Written as DNA, the CDR3 is TGTGCCAGCAGTCCAACCAGCCCCCATGGGAGCGAGCAGTACTTC. Protein product: CASSPTSPHGSEQYF.

This chain links TRBV28 with TRBJ1-1; D remains ambiguous. Germline CDR1 MDHEN, CDR2 SYDVKM. V dropped 6 bases and J dropped 0 bases, with 5 bases sitting between them. The CDR3 consists of 12 residues. The CDR3 nucleotides read TGTGCCAGCAGGACATTGAACACTGAAGCTTTCTTT. This encodes CASRTLNTEAFF.

The V and J genes are TRBV7-2 and TRBJ2-7; 8 positions agree with TRBD2. The trim removed 3 bases at V and 0 bases at J, leaving 4 bases unmatched. Per germline, CDR1 SGHTA and CDR2 FQGNSA. This CDR3 is built from 15 residues. The CDR3 DNA is TGTGCCAGCAGCTTTCGACTAGCGCACTCCTACGAGCAGTACTTC. Its protein is CASSFRLAHSYEQYF.

This clone was counted a few times. This chain links TRBV19 with TRBJ2-7; TRBD1 matches 9 bases. V lost 5 bases and J lost 0; bases outside the gene matches: 8. CDR1 is LNHDA, CDR2 SQIVND, per germline (reference sequence). The CDR3 has 16 residues. In nucleotides, the CDR3 is TGTGCCAGTAGTCCCACCGGGACAGGGCTCTCCTACGAGCAGTACTTC. It codes for CASSPTGTGLSYEQYF. The full variable domain, in which reference TRBV19 and TRBJ2-7 provide the parts outside the CDR3, is DGGITQSPKYLFRKEGQNVTLSCEQNLNHDAMYWYRQDPGQGLRLIYYSQIVNDFQKGDIAEGYSVSREKKESFPLTVTSAQKNPTAFYLCASSPTGTGLSYEQYFGPGTRLTVT.

This clone came up once. This chain joins TRBV13 and TRBJ1-3, with D unclear. The ends were cut back, 6 bases at V and 0 bases at J, with 6 bases in the middle. CDR3 length equals 13 residues. Germline V gene data show CDR1 as PRHDT and CDR2 as FYEKMQ (reference sequence). The CDR3 sequence: CASSPISGNTIYF. The DNA for the CDR3 is TGTGCCAGCAGTCCTATCTCTGGAAACACCATATATTTT.

This clone occurred once. The rearrangement links TRBV9 to TRBJ1-6; D not certain. V gave up 3 bases and J gave up 8 bases, with 9 bases separating them. This CDR3 is built from 13 residues. The germline V gene has CDR1 SGDLS and CDR2 YYNGEE. The DNA for the CDR3 is TGTGCCAGCAGCGCGAACAGAGATTCACCCCTCCACTTT. It translates to CASSANRDSPLHF.

This rearrangement joins TRBV7-9 to TRBJ1-2; D is undetermined. V lost 5 bases, J lost 4 bases, and 14 bases lay in between. Germline lookup yields CDR1 SEHNR and CDR2 FQNEAQ (reference sequence). The CDR3 loop spans 14 amino acids. CDR3 in amino acids: CASSPGPEGYGYTF. For the CDR3, the DNA is TGTGCCAGCAGCCCAGGACCCGAGGGCTATGGCTACACCTTC.

The chain joins TRBV4-2 to TRBJ2-7, with 12 bases fitting TRBD2. Germline trimming cut 0 bases from V and 5 bases from J; bases unmatched to any gene: 14. Germline CDR1 LGHNA, CDR2 YNFKEQ. CDR3 length: 19 amino acids. This CDR3 reads CASSQDLAGGPSSSHEQYF. CDR3 nucleotides: TGTGCCAGCAGCCAAGACCTAGCGGGAGGGCCGTCGAGCAGCCACGAGCAGTACTTC.

V gene TRBV27 combines with J gene TRBJ2-1; 8 bases align to TRBD1. Germline trimming cut 4 bases from V and 13 bases from J; bases unmatched to any gene: 6. Germline V gene data show CDR1 as MNHEY and CDR2 as SMNVEV (reference sequence). CDR3 size: 12 residues. The CDR3 spells CASSSPDRGQFF. In DNA form, the CDR3 reads TGTGCCAGCAGTTCCCCTGACAGGGGTCAGTTCTTC.

This clone has just a few counts. The V and J genes are TRBV30 and TRBJ1-2; D not certain. The CDR3 has 14 amino acids. The germline V gene encodes CDR1 GTSNPN and CDR2 SVGIG (reference sequence). The V gene lost 0 bases and the J gene lost 8 bases, with 16 bases spanning the gap. This chain's CDR3 is CAWSVGLGLRGYTF. CDR3 nucleotides: TGTGCCTGGAGTGTAGGCCTGGGCCTTAGGGGCTACACCTTC. The full variable domain, with the rest looked up from reference TRBV30 and TRBJ1-2, is SQTIHQWPATLVQPVGSPLSLECTVEGTSNPNLYWYRQAAGRGLQLLFYSVGIGQISSEVPQNLSASRPQDRQFILSSKKLLLSDSGFYLCAWSVGLGLRGYTFGSGTRLTVV.

The chain has TRBV11-2 and TRBJ2-1; 9 bases align to TRBD2. The CDR3 runs to 19 residues. V lost 2 bases, J lost 6 bases, and 17 bases stayed unmatched. CDR1 is SGHAT, CDR2 FQNNGV, per germline. CDR3 region: CASSLRGVSMAGGSNEQFF. The DNA of the CDR3 is TGTGCCAGCAGCTTAAGGGGGGTGTCCATGGCGGGAGGGTCCAATGAGCAGTTCTTC.

This chain joins TRBV19 and TRBJ1-5; 9 bases are a match to TRBD1. The V gene end was trimmed by 5 bases and the J gene end by 6 bases; junction bases not matched to a gene: 5. The V gene's germline CDR1 is LNHDA and CDR2 SQIVND (reference sequence). CDR3 length equals 14 residues. The CDR3 reads CASSFTGGFQPQHF. For the CDR3, the DNA is TGTGCCAGTAGTTTCACAGGGGGCTTTCAGCCCCAGCATTTT.

V usage is TRBV7-9 and J usage is TRBJ2-3, with 11 bases aligning to TRBD2. V lost 3 bases and J lost 3; bases outside the gene matches: 2. The CDR3 loop spans 15 amino acids. Germline V lookup: CDR1 SEHNR, CDR2 FQNEAQ (reference sequence). CDR3 coding DNA: TGTGCCAGCAGCTTCCTAGCGGGAGGAACAGATACGCAGTATTTT. Its protein is CASSFLAGGTDTQYF.

The chain employs TRBV5-5 and TRBJ2-3; 13 bases agree with TRBD2. This CDR3 spans 16 amino acids. Germline trimming cut 2 bases from V and 4 bases from J; bases unmatched to any gene: 4. Germline V lookup: CDR1 SGHKS, CDR2 YYEKEE (reference sequence). In DNA, the CDR3 is TGTGCCAGCAGCTTTGTCGGACTAGCGGGAGCAGATACGCAGTATTTT. It encodes CASSFVGLAGADTQYF. The complete variable domain, with remaining parts taken from reference TRBV5-5 and TRBJ2-3, reads DAGVTQSPTHLIKTRGQQVTLRCSPISGHKSVSWYQQVLGQGPQFIFQYYEKEERGRGNFPDRFSARQFPNYSSELNVNALLLGDSALYLCASSFVGLAGADTQYFGPGTRLTVL.

J is TRBJ2-3 and V is TRBV7-9; no reliable D call. The CDR3 has 11 amino acids. Trimming removed 2 bases from V and 6 bases from J, with 3 bases in between. Germline CDR1 reads SEHNR; CDR2 reads FQNEAQ (reference sequence). The CDR3 sequence is CASSLSDTQYF. DNA of the CDR3: TGTGCCAGCAGCTTATCGGATACGCAGTATTTT. The variable domain in full, completed from reference TRBV7-9 and TRBJ2-3, reads DTGVSQNPRHKITKRGQNVTFRCDPISEHNRLYWYRQTLGQGPEFLTYFQNEAQLEKSRLLSDRFSAERPKGSFSTLEIQRTEQGDSAMYLCASSLSDTQYFGPGTRLTVL.

This sequence joins TRBV28 and TRBJ2-1; 7 nucleotides agree with TRBD2. The CDR3 runs 14 residues. J gave up 9 bases and V 2 bases, and 7 bases lay outside the gene matches. CDR1 and CDR2 (germline): MDHEN, SYDVKM. This CDR3 is CASSLGGVSTEQFF. CDR3 coding DNA: TGTGCCAGCAGTTTAGGGGGGGTATCCACTGAGCAGTTCTTC.

The chain is built from TRBV5-6 and TRBJ1-5; the match to TRBD1 covers 7 bases. This CDR3 is built from 15 residues. CDR1 SGHDT and CDR2 YYEEEE come from the germline V gene. After removal of 0 bases from V and 3 bases from J, the junction contained 3 bases not matched to a gene. The CDR3 coding sequence is TGTGCCAGCAGCTTGGGGGGACAGAACAATCAGCCCCAGCATTTT. Translating it yields CASSLGGQNNQPQHF.